This passage covers 19 T cell receptor beta chains from one sample sequenced in a study of T cell responses to AZD1222 COVID-19 vaccine. This table comes from immunoSEQ multiplex PCR, and its TCRdb copy is limited to in-frame clones, with some not included. The sample records about 120,000 clones, around nine tenths being singletons. The sequenced sample was peripheral blood, obtained on day 0 of AZD1222 vaccination. Source of these receptors: an adult in good health.

The chain joins TRBV6-6 to TRBJ2-7, with D maybe TRBD2 (6 bases). CDR1 is MNHNY and CDR2 is SVGAGI in the germline V gene (reference sequence). The CDR3 loop spans 15 amino acids. V lost 6 bases, J lost 4 bases, and 19 bases lay in between. The CDR3 region is CASSRPEGSVYEQYF. The CDR3 DNA reads as TGTGCCAGCAGCCGTCCGGAGGGGTCGGTATACGAGCAGTACTTC.

This clone was counted between two and nine times. The chain carries TRBV4-2 and TRBJ2-5; 10 bases are shared with TRBD2. The V segment lost 2 bases and the J segment 3 bases; nucleotides outside the gene matches: 21. CDR1 is LGHNA and CDR2 is YNFKEQ in the germline V gene. There are 21 residues in the CDR3. As DNA, the CDR3 is TGTGCCAGCAGCCAAATCAAGCGGTCGGTCTGGCTAGCGGGAGAGAAAGAGACCCAGTACTTC. Translated, it gives CASSQIKRSVWLAGEKETQYF.

This sequence joins TRBV9 and TRBJ1-1; D unclear. Trimming took off 0 bases at V and 3 bases at J, with 12 bases between the two ends. CDR1 and CDR2 from the germline V gene are SGDLS and YYNGEE. CDR3 length equals 15 residues. The CDR3 loop is CASSVGVYGDTEAFF. DNA for the CDR3: TGTGCCAGCAGCGTAGGGGTATATGGGGACACTGAAGCTTTCTTT.

This rearrangement joins TRBV7-2 to TRBJ1-2, with D perhaps TRBD1 (5 bases). The CDR3 length is 15 residues. V shed 1 base and J shed 3 bases, with 12 bases lying between them. The germline V gene encodes CDR1 SGHTA and CDR2 FQGNSA. CDR3 nucleotide sequence: TGTGCCAGCAGCTTAGGGCAGGGCCAGTACTATGGCTACACCTTC. Its translation: CASSLGQGQYYGYTF.

The genes are TRBV24-1 and TRBJ2-3, with TRBD2 matching over 8 bases. Looked up from germline, CDR1 is KGHDR and CDR2 is SFDVKD. J was trimmed by 4 bases and V by 3 bases; bases with no gene match: 5. CDR3 length equals 15 residues. The CDR3 sequence: CATSDGTRSADTQYF. The CDR3 DNA follows: TGTGCCACCAGTGATGGGACTAGATCGGCAGATACGCAGTATTTT.

The chain has TRBV3-1 (or the pseudogene TRBV3-2) and TRBJ2-1; tentatively, D is TRBD1 (6 bases). Trimming stripped 3 bases from V and 6 bases from J, with 6 bases between. The V gene's germline CDR1 is LGHDT and CDR2 YNNKEL (reference sequence). The CDR3 length is 12 residues. CDR3 amino acids: CASSQTGNEQFF. CDR3 DNA sequence: TGTGCCAGCAGCCAGACAGGCAATGAGCAGTTCTTC.

This clone was found a few times. The chain carries TRBV4-2 and TRBJ2-1, with 7 nucleotides matching TRBD2. V lost 1 base, J lost 2 bases, and 2 bases stayed unmatched. The CDR3 runs 15 residues. Germline CDR1 is LGHNA and CDR2 is YNFKEQ. The CDR3 nucleotides are TGTGCCAGCAGCCAAGCGGGGGGTCCCTACAATGAGCAGTTCTTC. Residues: CASSQAGGPYNEQFF.

J is TRBJ1-1 and V is TRBV6-5, with a possible D match to TRBD1 (5 bases). The V end lost 5 bases, the J end lost 3 bases, and 13 bases lay between the germline ends. Germline assignment: CDR1 MNHEY and CDR2 SVGAGI. The CDR3 spans 14 residues. The CDR3 nucleotides read TGTGCCAGCAGTCGTCATAAAGGGGACACTGAAGCTTTCTTT. This translates into CASSRHKGDTEAFF.

This sequence joins TRBV7-9 and TRBJ2-3; D gene unclear. The CDR3 runs to 14 residues. Germline V gene sequence: CDR1 SEHNR, CDR2 FQNEAQ (reference sequence). V was pared by 5 bases and J by 1 base, with 10 bases between. CDR3 DNA: TGTGCCAGCAGCCTGGTCAGCGGCACAGATACGCAGTATTTT. It codes for CASSLVSGTDTQYF.

CDR3 sequence reads: CASRGRTGYTGELFF. CDR3 sequence (DNA): TGTGCCAGTAGAGGGAGGACAGGATACACCGGGGAGCTGTTTTTT. The chain has TRBV19 and TRBJ2-2; D may be TRBD1 (7 bases). Germline V lookup: CDR1 LNHDA, CDR2 SQIVND (reference sequence). This CDR3 region has 15 residues. V was pared by 6 bases and J by 3 bases, with 14 bases between.

The table lists this clone with a count of one. The chain joins TRBV7-2 to TRBJ1-4; 7 positions agree with TRBD1. J was trimmed by 4 bases and V by 5 bases; bases with no gene match: 13. Per germline, CDR1 SGHTA and CDR2 FQGNSA. The CDR3 is 17 amino acids. The CDR3 protein is CASSLWRNGTDNEKLFF. CDR3 nucleotides: TGTGCCAGCAGCCTCTGGCGGAACGGGACAGATAATGAAAAACTGTTTTTT.

The rearrangement uses TRBV7-2 and TRBJ2-2; D ambiguous. There are 14 residues in the CDR3. Germline lookup yields CDR1 SGHTA and CDR2 FQGNSA. V lost 4 bases and J 4 bases, leaving 10 bases between the germline ends. CDR3 DNA: TGTGCCAGCAGCTCCCAACTTCGCACCGGGGAGCTGTTTTTT. It yields the protein CASSSQLRTGELFF.

The V gene is TRBV19, the J gene TRBJ1-2, with D tentatively TRBD1 (6 bases). The V gene's germline CDR1 is LNHDA and CDR2 SQIVND (reference sequence). V was pared by 4 bases and J by 5 bases, with 17 bases between. The CDR3 runs 15 residues. As DNA, the CDR3 is TGTGCCAGTAGTAAACAGGGATCTGAGCGATATGGCTACACCTTC. Protein sequence: CASSKQGSERYGYTF.

The chain is built from TRBV5-6 and TRBJ2-3, with D perhaps matching TRBD1 or TRBD2 (5 bases each). Germline V gene lookup returns CDR1 SGHDT and CDR2 YYEEEE. V was pared by 7 bases and J by 8 bases, with 17 bases between. The CDR3 contains 13 residues. In DNA, the CDR3 is TGTGCCAGCTCCCGCGAGGTTGGGGGTACGCAGTATTTT. Protein sequence: CASSREVGGTQYF.

This sequence joins TRBV28 and TRBJ2-2; D is unclear. V lost 1 base and J lost 5, with 2 bases in between. The CDR3 has 12 residues. Germline V gene data show CDR1 as MDHEN and CDR2 as SYDVKM. The CDR3 DNA is TGTGCCAGCAGTTTATTGACCGGGGAGCTGTTTTTT. Translated: CASSLLTGELFF.

The chain joins TRBV18 to TRBJ2-2, with D possibly matching TRBD1 (5 bases). CDR1 and CDR2 (germline): KGHSH, LQKENI. The germline V and J ends were trimmed by 4 bases and 5 bases, with 11 bases remaining between them. The CDR3 spans 14 residues. Written as DNA, the CDR3 is TGTGCCAGCTCACTCCAACAGGAAACCGGGGAGCTGTTTTTT. Protein: CASSLQQETGELFF.

The rearrangement links TRBV7-6 to TRBJ1-6; 8 positions agree with TRBD1. Germline V CDR1 and CDR2: SGHVS, FNYEAQ. After removal of 2 bases from V and 2 bases from J, the junction contained 8 bases not matched to a gene. The CDR3 runs to 18 residues. The CDR3 loop is CASSLRPGGSAYNSPLHF. For the CDR3, the DNA is TGTGCCAGCAGCTTACGGCCAGGGGGCAGCGCCTATAATTCACCCCTCCACTTT.

V gene TRBV19 combines with J gene TRBJ1-2; TRBD1 might be the D (5 bases). CDR3 length: 14 amino acids. V lost 1 base and J lost 3, with 9 bases in between. Germline CDR1 reads LNHDA; CDR2 reads SQIVND (reference sequence). CDR3 residues: CASSIVPGYYGYTF. Here the CDR3 DNA reads TGTGCCAGTAGTATAGTTCCAGGGTACTATGGCTACACCTTC.

This chain uses TRBV19 with TRBJ1-2; TRBD1 matches at 11 bases. Trimming cost V 7 bases and J 2 bases; bases outside gene matches: 3. This CDR3 is built from 14 residues. Germline V gene data show CDR1 as LNHDA and CDR2 as SQIVND (reference sequence). The CDR3 spells CASTRDRGNYGYTF. The CDR3 bases are TGTGCCAGTACCCGGGACAGGGGGAACTATGGCTACACCTTC.